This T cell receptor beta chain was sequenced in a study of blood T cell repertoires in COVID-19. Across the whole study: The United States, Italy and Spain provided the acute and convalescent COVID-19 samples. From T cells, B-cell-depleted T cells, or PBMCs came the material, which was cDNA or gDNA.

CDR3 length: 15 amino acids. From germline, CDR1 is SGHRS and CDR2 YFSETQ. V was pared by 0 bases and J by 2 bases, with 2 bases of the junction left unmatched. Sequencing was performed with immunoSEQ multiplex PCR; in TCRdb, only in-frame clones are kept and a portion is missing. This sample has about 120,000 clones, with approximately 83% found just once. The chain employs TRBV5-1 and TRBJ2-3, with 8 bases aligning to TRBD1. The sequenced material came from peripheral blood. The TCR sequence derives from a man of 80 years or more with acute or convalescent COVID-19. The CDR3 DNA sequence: TGCGCCAGCAGCTTGGGACAGGGGAACACAGATACGCAGTATTTT. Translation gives CASSLGQGNTDTQYF.